Each of the 31 T cell receptor beta chains below was sequenced from the same sample in a study of blood T cell repertoires in COVID-19 (dated by TCRdb to between 2020 and 2021). The protocol used for the library was the immunoSEQ multiplex PCR assay. TCRdb provides this immuneACCESS table in a form limited to in-frame rearrangements. Some clones are lacking; in checked studies, under half of them reflect an unresolved V gene, and why the rest are absent is not known. The sample table shows about 56,000 clones, and roughly 89% are seen once. The ten largest clones capture around two fifths of the sample. The sample consisted of peripheral blood. Receptor source: an older woman with COVID-19, enrolled during active disease.

The CDR3 sequence: CASSSTSGELFF. CDR3 bases: TGTGCCAGCAGCTCAACTAGCGGGGAGCTGTTTTTT. V is TRBV7-9 and J is TRBJ2-2; possible D gene TRBD2, 5 bases. The CDR3 loop spans 12 amino acids. The V gene lost 4 bases and the J gene lost 7 bases, with 7 bases spanning the gap. Germline values: CDR1 SEHNR, CDR2 FQNEAQ (reference sequence).

The chain employs TRBV19 and TRBJ2-7; D is uncertain. There are 14 residues in the CDR3. Germline V gene sequence: CDR1 LNHDA, CDR2 SQIVND (reference sequence). The germline V and J ends were trimmed by 4 bases and 1 base, with 11 bases remaining between them. The CDR3 loop reads CASSNRPGSYEQYF. CDR3 sequence (DNA): TGTGCCAGTAGTAATCGGCCCGGGTCCTACGAGCAGTACTTC.

The chain joins TRBV4-3 to TRBJ2-4; 9 positions agree with TRBD1. CDR1 and CDR2 from the germline V gene are LGHNA and YSLEER. V dropped 1 base and J dropped 6; count of bases not matched to a gene: 1. The CDR3 totals 14 residues. CDR3 sequence: CASSQGQGGNIQYF. The CDR3 DNA reads TGCGCCAGCAGCCAAGGACAGGGGGGAAACATTCAGTACTTC.

This clone was seen more than once but under ten times. The chain joins TRBV4-3 to TRBJ2-1; D not certain. V was trimmed by 1 base and J by 4 bases, leaving 11 bases between them. The CDR3 is 15 amino acids. Germline assignment: CDR1 LGHNA and CDR2 YSLEER. This CDR3 is CASSQVRSGYNEQFF. The CDR3, as DNA: TGCGCCAGCAGCCAAGTGAGATCCGGTTACAATGAGCAGTTCTTC.

The chain has TRBV6-1 and TRBJ1-5; perhaps TRBD1 as D (5 bases). V was trimmed by 0 bases and J by 0 bases, leaving 9 bases between them. The CDR3 is made up of 16 amino acids. Germline V gives CDR1 MNHNS, CDR2 SASEGT. CDR3 coding DNA: TGTGCCAGCAGTGAAGCGACAGTCTATAGCAATCAGCCCCAGCATTTT. Protein product: CASSEATVYSNQPQHF.

The rearrangement joins TRBV15 to TRBJ1-1; TRBD1 matches at 7 bases. V was pared by 3 bases and J by 3 bases, with 4 bases of the junction left unmatched. In germline, CDR1 is LNHNV, CDR2 YYDKDF (reference sequence). The length of the CDR3 is 14 residues. Written as DNA, the CDR3 is TGTGCCACCAGCAGTCCACAGGGGTACACTGAAGCTTTCTTT. Translating it yields CATSSPQGYTEAFF.

This chain connects TRBV5-6 to TRBJ2-7; 11 bases are a match to TRBD2. Germline V gene lookup returns CDR1 SGHDT and CDR2 YYEEEE. This CDR3 spans 17 amino acids. The V segment lost 0 bases and the J segment 4 bases; nucleotides outside the gene matches: 9. CDR3 region: CASSLGPTSGNLYEQYF. CDR3 nucleotide sequence: TGTGCCAGCAGCTTGGGACCGACTAGCGGGAACTTATACGAGCAGTACTTC.

The chain combines TRBV7-9 with TRBJ1-6, with a tentative D call TRBD1 (5 bases). There are 14 residues in the CDR3. Deletions cut 5 bases from V and 9 bases from J, with 14 bases between. Germline V lookup: CDR1 SEHNR, CDR2 FQNEAQ (reference sequence). The CDR3 loop is CASSLNGGGSPLHF. DNA for the CDR3: TGTGCCAGCAGCCTAAACGGGGGTGGTTCACCCCTCCACTTT.

The J gene is TRBJ2-3, the V gene TRBV11-2, with 11 bases identical to TRBD2. This CDR3 is 16 amino acids long. The trim removed 6 bases at V and 3 bases at J, leaving 8 bases unmatched. Germline V gene sequence: CDR1 SGHAT, CDR2 FQNNGV. CDR3 protein: CASSLLLAGGTDTQYF. CDR3 bases: TGTGCCAGCAGTCTCCTTCTAGCGGGGGGAACAGATACGCAGTATTTT.

This clone occurred once. The chain carries TRBV9 and TRBJ2-1; 9 bases are a match to TRBD2. CDR3 length: 18 amino acids. Germline V gene lookup returns CDR1 SGDLS and CDR2 YYNGEE. V trimming: 0 bases; J trimming: 0 bases; junction bases outside the gene matches: 7. CDR3 in amino acids: CASSVASGRSRSYNEQFF. CDR3 DNA: TGTGCCAGCAGCGTAGCCAGCGGGAGGTCCCGCTCCTACAATGAGCAGTTCTTC. The complete variable domain, with remaining parts taken from reference TRBV9 and TRBJ2-1, reads DSGVTQTPKHLITATGQRVTLRCSPRSGDLSVYWYQQSLDQGLQFLIQYYNGEERAKGNILERFSAQQFPDLHSELNLSSLELGDSALYFCASSVASGRSRSYNEQFFGPGTRLTVL.

The chain has TRBV18 and TRBJ1-3; no reliable D call. V was clipped by 2 bases and J by 0 bases, with 8 bases between them. Per the germline V gene, CDR1 is KGHSH and CDR2 is LQKENI. This CDR3 has 15 amino acids. The CDR3: CASSPTSDSGNTIYF. CDR3 coding DNA: TGTGCCAGCTCACCAACATCAGACTCTGGAAACACCATATATTTT.

The genes are TRBV2 and TRBJ1-1; possible D gene TRBD1, 5 bases. The V end was cut by 4 bases, the J end by 5 bases, with 38 bases between. From germline, CDR1 is SNHLY and CDR2 FYNNEI. The CDR3 length is 22 residues. The CDR3 DNA reads TGTGCCAGCAGTGTGTTATCGGAGGGGCGCGTAGGACACTCAATGGGGAGGACTGAAGCTTTCTTT. As protein: CASSVLSEGRVGHSMGRTEAFF. The full variable domain, in which reference TRBV2 and TRBJ1-1 provide the parts outside the CDR3, is EPEVTQTPSHQVTQMGQEVILRCVPISNHLYFYWYRQILGQKVEFLVSFYNNEISEKSEIFDDQFSVERPDGSNFTLKIRSTKLEDSAMYFCASSVLSEGRVGHSMGRTEAFFGQGTRLTVV.

The genes are TRBV28 and TRBJ2-5; 7 bases align to TRBD2. CDR3 length: 15 residues. The J segment lost 5 bases and the V segment lost 6 bases, leaving 12 bases of the junction unmatched. Germline-derived CDR1 and CDR2 are MDHEN and SYDVKM. In nucleotides, the CDR3 is TGTGCCAGCAGACTCGCTTGGGGGGAGGGGGAGACCCAGTACTTC. It codes for CASRLAWGEGETQYF.

The chain employs TRBV30 and TRBJ1-1; unclear D gene. The CDR3 is 13 residues long. Germline V CDR1 and CDR2: GTSNPN, SVGIG (reference sequence). V lost 5 bases and J 1 base, leaving 11 bases between the germline ends. CDR3 DNA: TGTGCCTGGTCCGGTCGAGCGAACACTGAAGCTTTCTTT. Amino acid sequence: CAWSGRANTEAFF. Combining the CDR3 with reference TRBV30 and TRBJ1-1 gives the whole variable domain SQTIHQWPATLVQPVGSPLSLECTVEGTSNPNLYWYRQAAGRGLQLLFYSVGIGQISSEVPQNLSASRPQDRQFILSSKKLLLSDSGFYLCAWSGRANTEAFFGQGTRLTVV.

The chain employs TRBV5-1 and TRBJ2-3; D not certain. The germline V gene encodes CDR1 SGHRS and CDR2 YFSETQ. V gave up 0 bases and J gave up 1 base, with 9 bases separating them. The CDR3 extends over 15 amino acids. The CDR3 sequence is CASSLGQFGTDTQYF. CDR3 sequence (DNA): TGCGCCAGCAGCTTGGGGCAGTTTGGCACAGATACGCAGTATTTT.

This rearrangement joins TRBV5-1 to TRBJ1-4; D remains unclear. Trimming left V 3 bases short and J 4 bases short, with 16 bases between. Looked up from germline, CDR1 is SGHRS and CDR2 is YFSETQ. The CDR3 contains 16 residues. The CDR3 coding sequence is TGCGCCAGCAGCTCCGGACTATCACGGGGTAATGAAAAACTGTTTTTT. This encodes CASSSGLSRGNEKLFF.

In this sample, this clone turned up once. V usage is TRBV27 and J usage is TRBJ1-1; D is possibly TRBD1 (6 bases). Germline assignment: CDR1 MNHEY and CDR2 SMNVEV (reference sequence). This CDR3 has 15 amino acids. Trimming removed 6 bases from V and 1 base from J, with 15 bases in between. The CDR3 DNA follows: TGTGCCAGCAGGCCCCTAAGGGGGTCGAACACTGAAGCTTTCTTT. It specifies CASRPLRGSNTEAFF.

This clone was counted between two and nine times. V and J are TRBV7-9 and TRBJ2-5; tentatively, D is TRBD2 (5 bases). Germline CDR1 is SEHNR and CDR2 is FQNEAQ (reference sequence). The V gene lost 5 bases and the J gene lost 4 bases, with 11 bases spanning the gap. The CDR3 runs 13 residues. In nucleotides, the CDR3 is TGTGCCAGCAGCCGCGGAGGACCAGAGACCCAGTACTTC. Encoded protein: CASSRGGPETQYF.

The chain joins TRBV19 to TRBJ2-2, with a tentative D call TRBD1 (6 bases). V shed 6 bases and J shed 5 bases, with 19 bases lying between them. Per the germline V gene, CDR1 is LNHDA and CDR2 is SQIVND (reference sequence). The CDR3 totals 16 residues. In DNA, the CDR3 is TGTGCCAGTAGCCGTCTCGGACAGCCAACAACCGGGGAGCTGTTTTTT. This translates into CASSRLGQPTTGELFF. The full variable domain, rest sourced from reference TRBV19 and TRBJ2-2, is DGGITQSPKYLFRKEGQNVTLSCEQNLNHDAMYWYRQDPGQGLRLIYYSQIVNDFQKGDIAEGYSVSREKKESFPLTVTSAQKNPTAFYLCASSRLGQPTTGELFFGEGSRLTVL.

Written as DNA, the CDR3 is TGTGCCAGCAGGTTCAGTGTGAACACTGAAGCTTTCTTT. Its protein product is CASRFSVNTEAFF. The gene calls are TRBV6-5 and TRBJ1-1; D not certain. CDR3 size: 13 residues. Trimming took off 6 bases at V and 0 bases at J, with 8 bases between the two ends. Per the germline V gene, CDR1 is MNHEY and CDR2 is SVGAGI.

V usage is TRBV2 and J usage is TRBJ2-7, with D unresolved. Trimming shortened V by 2 bases and J by 2 bases, and 10 bases separated the two germline ends. Germline CDR1 is SNHLY and CDR2 is FYNNEI. This CDR3 has 14 residues. Here the CDR3 DNA reads TGTGCCAGCAGTGAAATCGAGGAGACCTACGAGCAGTACTTC. This encodes CASSEIEETYEQYF.

The chain has TRBV2 and TRBJ2-7; 10 nucleotides agree with TRBD1. J gave up 2 bases and V 6 bases, and 7 bases lay outside the gene matches. There are 15 residues in the CDR3. Germline assignment: CDR1 SNHLY and CDR2 FYNNEI. CDR3 nucleotide sequence: TGTGCCAGCAGGACAACCGGGACAGGGGCCTACGAGCAGTACTTC. Translation gives CASRTTGTGAYEQYF.

This sequence joins TRBV10-3 and TRBJ2-1; 8 nucleotides agree with TRBD2. V was pared by 2 bases and J by 8 bases, with 5 bases of the junction left unmatched. Germline CDR1 ENHRY, CDR2 SYGVKD. The CDR3 extends over 14 amino acids. CDR3 in amino acids: CAISEARLAHEQFF. The CDR3 DNA sequence: TGTGCCATCAGTGAGGCACGACTAGCGCATGAGCAGTTCTTC.

J is TRBJ1-5 and V is TRBV7-2; tentative D call: TRBD1 (5 bases). V gave up 6 bases and J gave up 3 bases, with 12 bases separating them. This CDR3 is built from 14 residues. Germline values: CDR1 SGHTA, CDR2 FQGNSA. CDR3 region: CASRLQGSNQPQHF. CDR3 nucleotides: TGTGCCAGCAGGCTCCAGGGTTCCAATCAGCCCCAGCATTTT.

The genes are TRBV4-3 and TRBJ1-3; D is unresolved. The CDR3 covers 15 residues. Germline loops: CDR1 LGHNA, CDR2 YSLEER. V was cut by 0 bases and J by 2 bases, with 8 bases left in between. In DNA, the CDR3 is TGCGCCAGCAGCCAAGATCCGACTGCTGGAAACACCATATATTTT. This gives the protein CASSQDPTAGNTIYF.

This clone has just one count. This sequence joins TRBV28 and TRBJ1-4; no clear D. Per the germline V gene, CDR1 is MDHEN and CDR2 is SYDVKM. The CDR3 runs to 14 residues. The V gene lost 5 bases and the J gene lost 4 bases, with 11 bases spanning the gap. The CDR3 DNA sequence: TGTGCCAGCAGTGAGGCGGGTGATAATGAAAAACTGTTTTTT. Its translation is CASSEAGDNEKLFF.

J is TRBJ1-5 and V is TRBV21-1; no DNA check was done on the table's D call, TRBD1. TRBV21-1 is classified as a pseudogene. CDR3 size: 15 residues. The CDR3 DNA is TGTGCCAGCAGGGGTGAGCAGGGGCCCGGTCAGCCCCAGCATTTT. Its protein is CASRGEQGPGQPQHF.

The rearrangement uses TRBV4-3 and TRBJ2-3; possible D gene TRBD2, 6 bases. CDR1 is LGHNA and CDR2 is YSLEER in the germline V gene. CDR3 length equals 15 residues. Trimming pared 4 bases from V and 2 bases from J, leaving 13 bases between. The chain's CDR3 is CASSPGSRATDTQYF. CDR3 coding DNA: TGCGCCAGCAGCCCCGGGAGCAGGGCCACAGATACGCAGTATTTT.

This rearrangement joins TRBV5-1 to TRBJ2-1; TRBD2 might be the D (6 bases). The CDR3 length is 16 residues. Trimming stripped 0 bases from V and 6 bases from J, with 16 bases between. Per germline, CDR1 SGHRS and CDR2 YFSETQ. CDR3 sequence: CASSLAEGTGGNEQFF. The CDR3 DNA is TGCGCCAGCAGCTTGGCGGAGGGCACGGGCGGCAATGAGCAGTTCTTC. The full variable domain, with the rest looked up from reference TRBV5-1 and TRBJ2-1, is KAGVTQTPRYLIKTRGQQVTLSCSPISGHRSVSWYQQTPGQGLQFLFEYFSETQRNKGNFPGRFSGRQFSNSRSEMNVSTLELGDSALYLCASSLAEGTGGNEQFFGPGTRLTVL.

The chain links TRBV6-6 to TRBJ1-4, with TRBD1 identical over 7 bases. Germline CDR1 reads MNHNY; CDR2 reads SVGAGI (reference sequence). This CDR3 has 14 residues. V shed 5 bases, J shed 5 bases, and the junction held 5 bases outside the gene matches. CDR3 nucleotides: TGTGCCAGCAGTATAGACAGGGAAAATGAAAAACTGTTTTTT. Amino acid sequence: CASSIDRENEKLFF.

The V and J genes are TRBV5-8 and TRBJ1-2, with 7 bases matching TRBD1. Per the germline V gene, CDR1 is SGHTS and CDR2 is YDEGEE. J lost 4 bases, V lost 0 bases, and 3 bases had no gene match. CDR3 length: 14 amino acids. The CDR3 DNA reads as TGTGCCAGCAGCTTGGGGGACAGCCTCTATGGCTACACCTTC. Its protein is CASSLGDSLYGYTF.